These 21 T cell receptor beta chains originate from one sample sequenced in a study of cytotoxic CD8 clonotypes in ibrutinib-treated CLL. Repertoires were generated with immunoSEQ multiplex PCR, while TCRdb's copy carries only in-frame clones and drops some. The sample lists 160,000 or so clones, around nine tenths occurring once. Source: PBMCs, taken at disease progression, from a patient treated with ibrutinib. These TCRs come from a human donor with chronic lymphocytic leukemia.

This clone turned up a few times. For the CDR3, the DNA is TGTGCCATCAGTGTCGGAGATCTGGGCGAGCAGTACTTC. This translates into CAISVGDLGEQYF. This chain connects TRBV10-3 to TRBJ2-7; D is uncertain. The CDR3 is made up of 13 amino acids. CDR1 and CDR2 (germline): ENHRY, SYGVKD. The V end lost 4 bases, the J end lost 6 bases, and 13 bases lay between the germline ends.

The gene calls are TRBV4-3 and TRBJ1-1; no clear D gene. Germline values: CDR1 LGHNA, CDR2 YSLEER. The V and J ends lost 4 bases and 5 bases respectively, with 14 bases between them. CDR3 size: 14 residues. CDR3 amino acids: CASSPTAGETEAFF. CDR3 in DNA: TGCGCCAGCAGCCCTACCGCCGGGGAGACTGAAGCTTTCTTT.

V gene TRBV9 combines with J gene TRBJ2-1; D not certain. V was clipped by 0 bases and J by 0 bases, with 4 bases between them. Germline CDR1 and CDR2: SGDLS and YYNGEE. This CDR3 has 14 residues. DNA of the CDR3: TGTGCCAGCAGCGTAGCTAGCTCCTACAATGAGCAGTTCTTC. This sequence encodes CASSVASSYNEQFF.

This chain joins TRBV7-2 and TRBJ2-2; the D gene is possibly TRBD1 (6 bases). The germline CDR1 and CDR2 sequences are SGHTA and FQGNSA. V dropped 0 bases and J dropped 5 bases, with 13 bases sitting between them. The CDR3 extends over 16 amino acids. The CDR3 protein is CASSLAGHLRTGELFF. CDR3 coding DNA: TGTGCCAGCAGCTTAGCGGGACACCTACGGACCGGGGAGCTGTTTTTT.

V usage is TRBV28 and J usage is TRBJ1-5; D is possibly TRBD1 (6 bases). Germline CDR1 MDHEN, CDR2 SYDVKM. The germline V and J ends were trimmed by 4 bases and 0 bases, with 22 bases remaining between them. The CDR3 covers 19 residues. Written as DNA, the CDR3 is TGTGCCAGCAGTTCCCCCCATCCGGGACAACTATATAGCAATCAGCCCCAGCATTTT. Translating gives CASSSPHPGQLYSNQPQHF.

V and J are TRBV15 and TRBJ2-5; D not certain. Deletions cut 5 bases from V and 5 bases from J, with 9 bases between. The CDR3 has 12 amino acids. Germline CDR1 is LNHNV and CDR2 is YYDKDF (reference sequence). The CDR3 spells CATSPLGETQYF. The CDR3 DNA is TGTGCCACCAGCCCTCTGGGGGAGACCCAGTACTTC.

The chain couples TRBV27 to TRBJ2-5, with D possibly matching TRBD2 (5 bases). V lost 2 bases and J 2 bases, leaving 9 bases between the germline ends. The CDR3 sequence is 14 residues long. Germline V CDR1 and CDR2: MNHEY, SMNVEV (reference sequence). CDR3 nucleotide sequence: TGTGCCAGCAGTTTAATCGGGGATCAAGAGACCCAGTACTTC. The encoded protein is CASSLIGDQETQYF.

This clone is a singleton in its sample. The chain employs TRBV11-3 and TRBJ2-2, with D possibly matching TRBD2 (6 bases). V shed 5 bases and J shed 0 bases, with 25 bases lying between them. This CDR3 comprises 20 residues. Germline values: CDR1 SGHNT, CDR2 YENEEA. As DNA, the CDR3 is TGTGCCAGCAGCCCCCTACCGGGAGTCCCTGGGAGAACGAACACCGGGGAGCTGTTTTTT. Its protein product is CASSPLPGVPGRTNTGELFF.

This clone was recorded once. The chain is built from TRBV7-2 and TRBJ1-5, with a possible D match to TRBD1 (6 bases). Germline V CDR1 and CDR2: SGHTA, FQGNSA. The CDR3 length is 15 residues. V was pared by 2 bases and J by 2 bases, with 10 bases between. The CDR3 sequence: CASSLSGGGNQPQHF. CDR3 bases: TGTGCCAGCAGCTTATCGGGGGGCGGCAATCAGCCCCAGCATTTT.

V gene TRBV2 combines with J gene TRBJ2-2; possible D gene TRBD1, 5 bases. Germline V gene sequence: CDR1 SNHLY, CDR2 FYNNEI. This CDR3 is 16 amino acids long. The ends were cut back, 4 bases at V and 5 bases at J, with 17 bases in the middle. CDR3 sequence reads: CASSARQIEQTGELFF. CDR3 coding DNA: TGTGCCAGCAGTGCTCGACAGATTGAACAAACCGGGGAGCTGTTTTTT.

The rearrangement uses TRBV18 and TRBJ2-7; 7 nucleotides line up with TRBD2. Germline loops: CDR1 KGHSH, CDR2 LQKENI. This CDR3 is 13 amino acids long. The V gene end was trimmed by 6 bases and the J gene end by 5 bases; junction bases not matched to a gene: 7. The CDR3 reads CASSAGVSDEQYF. The CDR3 bases are TGTGCCAGCTCGGCGGGAGTATCGGACGAGCAGTACTTC.

This chain uses TRBV6-5 with TRBJ1-2; no firm D call. Germline CDR1 MNHEY, CDR2 SVGAGI. Trimming shortened V by 0 bases and J by 4 bases, and 12 bases separated the two germline ends. The CDR3 sequence is 15 residues long. CDR3 in DNA: TGTGCCAGCAGTTACTCGGAGGGATCGGGCTATGGCTACACCTTC. It is translated as CASSYSEGSGYGYTF.

The J gene is TRBJ1-1, the V gene TRBV11-3; D remains ambiguous. There are 11 residues in the CDR3. CDR1 and CDR2 (germline): SGHNT, YENEEA. The V end was cut by 7 bases, the J end by 6 bases, with 9 bases between. DNA for the CDR3: TGTGCCAGCACTCTATTGGCTGAAGCTTTCTTT. It yields the protein CASTLLAEAFF. Full variable domain (missing parts from reference TRBV11-3 and TRBJ1-1): EAGVVQSPRYKIIEKKQPVAFWCNPISGHNTLYWYLQNLGQGPELLIRYENEEAVDDSQLPKDRFSAERLKGVDSTLKIQPAELGDSAVYLCASTLLAEAFFGQGTRLTVV.

In this sample, this clone turned up once. This chain joins TRBV9 and TRBJ2-7, with TRBD2 as a possible D gene (5 bases). CDR1 is SGDLS and CDR2 is YYNGEE in the germline V gene. V was cut by 2 bases and J by 0 bases, with 12 bases left in between. The CDR3 runs to 15 residues. DNA for the CDR3: TGTGCCAGCAGCGTCCGCAGCGGAATCTCCTACGAGCAGTACTTC. This gives the protein CASSVRSGISYEQYF.

This clone was detected only once. The chain couples TRBV28 to TRBJ2-7; maybe TRBD2 (5 bases). The CDR3 has 14 amino acids. Between the trimmed V and J ends, which lost 3 bases and 3 bases, there was a span of 12 bases. Germline values: CDR1 MDHEN, CDR2 SYDVKM. CDR3 DNA sequence: TGTGCCAGCAGTTTTCTGAGGGAATTCTACGAGCAGTACTTC. As protein: CASSFLREFYEQYF.

The rearrangement uses TRBV28 and TRBJ1-1; D is perhaps TRBD1 (6 bases). Trimming shortened V by 5 bases and J by 3 bases, and 16 bases separated the two germline ends. The CDR3 totals 15 residues. Germline CDR1 MDHEN, CDR2 SYDVKM. CDR3 region: CASSQTGTIYTEAFF. The CDR3 coding sequence is TGTGCCAGCAGTCAAACCGGGACAATCTACACTGAAGCTTTCTTT.

The rearrangement uses TRBV5-1 and TRBJ1-2; no firm D call. V was clipped by 0 bases and J by 3 bases, with 6 bases between them. Germline V gene lookup returns CDR1 SGHRS and CDR2 YFSETQ. This CDR3 spans 13 amino acids. This chain's CDR3 is CASSLVADYGYTF. CDR3 nucleotide sequence: TGCGCCAGCAGCTTGGTGGCAGACTATGGCTACACCTTC.

The rearrangement joins TRBV5-1 to TRBJ2-7, with 7 positions matching TRBD1. There are 14 residues in the CDR3. V lost 0 bases, J lost 7 bases, and 7 bases stayed unmatched. Germline V gene sequence: CDR1 SGHRS, CDR2 YFSETQ. The CDR3 DNA sequence: TGCGCCAGCAGCTTGGTACAGGGGTTTGGAGAGCAGTACTTC. It specifies CASSLVQGFGEQYF. Looking up the rest from reference TRBV5-1 and TRBJ2-7 gives the full variable domain: KAGVTQTPRYLIKTRGQQVTLSCSPISGHRSVSWYQQTPGQGLQFLFEYFSETQRNKGNFPGRFSGRQFSNSRSEMNVSTLELGDSALYLCASSLVQGFGEQYFGPGTRLTVT.

The chain is built from TRBV11-2 and TRBJ1-1; D is perhaps TRBD1 (5 bases). The CDR3 consists of 16 residues. CDR1 is SGHAT and CDR2 is FQNNGV in the germline V gene. The V end lost 1 base, the J end lost 4 bases, and 16 bases lay between the germline ends. CDR3 loop: CASSLGGGGIGTEAFF. The CDR3 DNA is TGTGCCAGCAGCTTAGGAGGTGGGGGTATCGGCACTGAAGCTTTCTTT.

V is TRBV14 and J is TRBJ1-2, with D unresolved. Germline loops: CDR1 SGHDN, CDR2 FVKESK. V was shortened by 0 bases and J by 4 bases, with 15 bases between the two germline ends. The CDR3 contains 16 residues. CDR3 amino acids: CASSQDYPVLSYGYTF. The CDR3 nucleotides read TGTGCCAGCAGCCAAGATTACCCCGTCCTCTCCTATGGCTACACCTTC.

CDR3 nucleotides: TGTGCCAGCAGCCAAGGGGGCGGGAGCTCTTCCAATGAGCAGTTCTTC. It yields the protein CASSQGGGSSSNEQFF. The chain links TRBV4-2 to TRBJ2-1; 7 bases map to TRBD2. This CDR3 has 16 residues. Germline V gene sequence: CDR1 LGHNA, CDR2 YNFKEQ. The V segment lost 1 base and the J segment 6 bases; nucleotides outside the gene matches: 9.